This section outlines one T cell receptor beta chain sequence together with its context. Using immunoSEQ multiplex PCR, the repertoire was profiled, and TCRdb retains in-frame clones only, with some absent. Of over 250,000 clones detected, around 85% appear once; the ten largest clones hold 5.1%. This sample was taken from a study of blood T cell repertoires in COVID-19. Looking at the study overall: The samples span acute and convalescent COVID-19 from the United States, Italy and Spain. In each case, the material was cDNA or gDNA derived from T cells, B-cell-depleted T cells, or PBMCs.

Sample: peripheral blood. The sequence was obtained from a man over 45 with active or convalescent COVID-19.

The CDR3 DNA reads as TGCGCCAGCAGCCCAGACAGAGCCAGGGGCAATGAGCAGTTCTTC. It codes for CASSPDRARGNEQFF. The V and J genes are TRBV5-1 and TRBJ2-1; D may be TRBD1 (6 bases). Germline CDR1 is SGHRS and CDR2 is YFSETQ. The CDR3 is 15 amino acids. V dropped 4 bases and J dropped 6 bases, with 17 bases sitting between them.